This T cell receptor beta chain was captured in a study of T cell clonotyping in hematopoietic cell transplantation. Findings and limits, study-wide: Without cell sorting, CD4 versus CD8 contributions remain unresolved.

Note on this clone: Its target is not known.

Measured with immunoSEQ multiplex PCR; TCRdb has only the in-frame clones, and not every one. The data show approximately 8,400 clones, less than 70% seen once. In germline, CDR1 is KGHSH, CDR2 LQKENI. Trimming removed 5 bases from V and 0 bases from J; junction bases left unmatched: 3. This CDR3 is 15 amino acids long. This chain joins TRBV18 and TRBJ2-7; 11 bases align to TRBD2. The clonotype originates from a male patient between 55 and 70 years old who had an allogeneic stem cell transplant from an unrelated donor, so the T cells may come from the graft donor. Some clones in this sample may be carry-over from other donors' samples. Sequenced material: peripheral blood mononuclear cells, taken 100 days after allogeneic stem cell transplant. DNA for the CDR3: TGTGCCAGCTCAAGTGGACTAGCGGGCTCCTACGAGCAGTACTTC. Protein: CASSSGLAGSYEQYF. Based on the CDR3 plus reference TRBV18 and TRBJ2-7, the full variable domain is NAGVMQNPRHLVRRRGQEARLRCSPMKGHSHVYWYRQLPEEGLKFMVYLQKENIIDESGMPKERFSAEFPKEGPSILRIQQVVRGDSAAYFCASSSGLAGSYEQYFGPGTRLTVT.